The rows below give T cell receptor beta chains drawn from one sample of a study of spatial heterogeneity in lung cancer. TCRdb passed the 5' RACE reads through MiXCR, listing each CDR3 protein once. Found here are 3,500 to 5,500 distinct CDR3 sequences, about a tenth of them singletons; the top ten hold roughly 50%. The sample here was PBMCs, taken at surgery. The receptors originated from a male donor with early-stage non-small cell lung cancer. Each CDR3 is given with its conserved first and last residue. A D gene is named only where the DNA matches it firmly. Where a row states a size, it is once, few, many or the class of an expanded clone; other rows omit it.

V gene	D gene	clone size	J gene	CDR3 protein	CDR3 DNA
TRBV20-1	TRBD2	many	TRBJ2-1	CSARDASGGYPYNEQFF	TGCAGTGCTAGAGATGCTAGCGGGGGGTATCCTTACAATGAGCAGTTCTTC
TRBV12-3/TRBV12-4	NA	many	TRBJ1-1	CASSLEGGGEDTEAFF	TGTGCCAGCAGTTTAGAAGGAGGGGGAGAGGACACTGAAGCTTTCTTT
TRBV10-3	NA	medium-sized	TRBJ1-1	CAISDQGLYTEAFF	TGTGCCATCAGTGACCAGGGGCTATACACTGAAGCTTTCTTT
TRBV6-6	NA	few	TRBJ1-2	CAATGGGYGYTF	TGTGCCGCCACTGGTGGGGGGTATGGCTACACCTTC
TRBV6-5	TRBD2	NA	TRBJ2-1	CASSFSPSGGSPNEQFF	TGTGCCAGCAGTTTCTCCCCTAGCGGGGGGTCCCCCAATGAGCAGTTCTTC
TRBV29-1	NA	NA	TRBJ2-7	CSVEVTGPNSEQYF	TGCAGCGTTGAAGTTACAGGGCCGAACTCCGAGCAGTACTTC
TRBV5-1	TRBD1	NA	TRBJ1-2	CASSLATQGDNYGYTF	TGCGCCAGCAGCTTGGCTACCCAGGGGGACAACTATGGCTACACCTTC
TRBV25-1	NA	many	TRBJ2-7	CASSELGSGGSGEQYF	TGTGCCAGCAGTGAGCTCGGAAGTGGGGGTTCGGGCGAGCAGTACTTC
TRBV2	TRBD2	NA	TRBJ2-3	CASSALASGGATDTQYF	TGTGCCAGCAGTGCTCTGGCTAGCGGGGGGGCCACAGATACGCAGTATTTT
TRBV14	NA	many	TRBJ2-3	CASSQPDTQYF	TGTGCCAGCAGCCAGCCAGATACGCAGTATTTT
TRBV5-4	NA	NA	TRBJ1-5	CASSLSGYNQPQHF	TGTGCCAGCAGCTTGTCAGGGTACAATCAGCCCCAGCATTTT
TRBV6-2/TRBV6-3	NA	NA	TRBJ2-7	CASRRDGKPYEQYF	TGTGCCAGCAGGAGGGACGGAAAGCCCTACGAGCAGTACTTC
TRBV7-9	NA	many	TRBJ2-5	CASSLATLKETQYF	TGTGCCAGCAGCTTAGCGACGCTTAAAGAGACCCAGTACTTC
TRBV7-8	TRBD1	NA	TRBJ1-2	CASSSEGSDRVDYGYTF	TGTGCCAGCAGCTCCGAGGGTAGTGACAGGGTTGACTATGGCTACACCTTC
TRBV18	NA	NA	TRBJ1-1	CASSPWRGEIMNTEAFF	TGTGCCAGCTCACCGTGGAGGGGCGAAATTATGAACACTGAAGCTTTCTTT
TRBV20-1	NA	NA	TRBJ1-1	CSARGFSGRTEAFF	TGCAGTGCTAGAGGTTTTTCGGGGCGCACTGAAGCTTTCTTT
TRBV28	NA	many	TRBJ2-7	CASSHQGIYEQYF	TGTGCCAGCAGTCACCAGGGGATCTACGAGCAGTACTTC
TRBV18	NA	many	TRBJ2-7	CASSPGAGPYEQYF	TGTGCCAGCTCACCAGGGGCAGGTCCCTACGAGCAGTACTTC
TRBV7-8	TRBD1	many	TRBJ1-6	CASSPNPGQGVSPLHF	TGTGCCAGCAGCCCTAACCCGGGACAGGGGGTATCACCCCTCCACTTT
TRBV7-6	NA	many	TRBJ2-7	CASSLVGGADEQYF	TGTGCCAGCAGCTTAGTAGGGGGGGCAGACGAGCAGTACTTC
TRBV7-3	NA	many	TRBJ2-3	CASSISGASTDTQYF	TGTGCCAGCAGTATTTCGGGGGCGAGCACAGATACGCAGTATTTT
TRBV4-1	NA	many	TRBJ2-1	CASSQHNEQFF	TGCGCCAGCAGCCAACACAATGAGCAGTTCTTC
TRBV20-1	NA	many	TRBJ1-2	CSATGGRYGYTF	TGCAGTGCTACGGGCGGGCGCTATGGCTACACCTTC
TRBV7-9	NA	NA	TRBJ2-1	CASSLRPSSGSYNEQFF	TGTGCCAGCAGCTTAAGGCCTAGCTCGGGCTCCTACAATGAGCAGTTCTTC
TRBV10-3	TRBD2	many	TRBJ2-3	CAISGRGSGGSTDTQYF	TGTGCCATCAGTGGCAGGGGTAGCGGGGGAAGCACAGATACGCAGTATTTT
TRBV3-1	NA	many	TRBJ2-6	CASSPTTTGSRSGANVLTF	TGTGCCAGCAGCCCAACGACGACAGGCTCCCGCTCTGGGGCCAACGTCCTGACTTTC
TRBV30	TRBD1	NA	TRBJ2-5	CAWSVFTPRDRQDLEETQYF	TGTGCCTGGAGTGTTTTTACCCCGCGGGACAGGCAGGACCTTGAGGAGACCCAGTACTTC
TRBV7-9	NA	medium-sized	TRBJ2-7	CASSNYRGPGEAYEQYF	TGTGCCAGCAGCAATTACCGGGGTCCGGGAGAAGCCTACGAGCAGTACTTC
TRBV12-3/TRBV12-4	NA	many	TRBJ2-7	CASSYGTEQYF	TGTGCCAGCAGTTACGGGACCGAGCAGTACTTC
TRBV18	NA	many	TRBJ1-3	CASSPQGGSGNTIYF	TGTGCCAGCTCACCGCAGGGAGGCTCTGGAAACACCATATATTTT
TRBV15	TRBD2	NA	TRBJ2-2	CATSRTFGGGNTGELFF	TGTGCCACCAGCAGGACATTCGGCGGGGGGAACACCGGGGAGCTGTTTTTT
TRBV20-1	NA	many	TRBJ2-5	CSARSGGPGETQYF	TGCAGTGCCCGCTCAGGGGGGCCCGGGGAGACCCAGTACTTC